The next 30 T cell receptor beta chains were all read from a single sample in a study of shared clonotypes between healthy human individuals. The repertoire was sequenced with immunoSEQ multiplex PCR; TCRdb's copy has only in-frame clones and lacks some. This sample has roughly 490,000 clones, with 60% to 85% found just once. Material for sequencing was PBMCs. These receptors all stem from a woman in her forties in good health. Some clones in this sample may be carry-over from other donors' samples.

This clone was detected a few times. The gene calls are TRBV21-1 and TRBJ2-7; TRBD2, the D gene given by the table, was not confirmed from the DNA. TRBV21-1 is a documented pseudogene. The CDR3 has 16 amino acids. CDR3 loop: CASSKAILAGVYEQYF. For the CDR3, the DNA is TGTGCCAGCAGCAAAGCGATCCTAGCGGGAGTCTACGAGCAGTACTTC.

The genes are TRBV28 and TRBJ2-7; D perhaps matches TRBD1 (5 bases). Trimming stripped 8 bases from V and 4 bases from J, with 9 bases between. The germline CDR1 and CDR2 sequences are MDHEN and SYDVKM. CDR3 length: 11 amino acids. The CDR3 is CASGRGYEQYF. The CDR3 nucleotides are TGTGCCAGCGGAAGGGGATACGAGCAGTACTTC.

This clone was counted between two and nine times. This same CDR3 is encoded by further DNA sequences in the sample. The chain has TRBV7-2 and TRBJ2-1; 8 bases match TRBD1. V lost 6 bases and J lost 1; bases outside the gene matches: 8. This CDR3 is 16 amino acids long. Germline CDR1 SGHTA, CDR2 FQGNSA. CDR3 loop: CASSPWTGSSYNEQFF. The CDR3 nucleotides are TGTGCCAGCAGTCCGTGGACAGGGTCGTCCTACAATGAGCAGTTCTTC. The whole variable domain, remainder taken from reference TRBV7-2 and TRBJ2-1, is GAGVSQSPSNKVTEKGKDVELRCDPISGHTALYWYRQSLGQGLEFLIYFQGNSAPDKSGLPSDRFSAERTGGSVSTLTIQRTQQEDSAVYLCASSPWTGSSYNEQFFGPGTRLTVL.

This clone was counted between two and nine times. The genes are TRBV14 and TRBJ2-1; D remains ambiguous. The germline V and J ends were trimmed by 0 bases and 0 bases, with 9 bases remaining between them. The CDR3 consists of 16 residues. Germline V gene data show CDR1 as SGHDN and CDR2 as FVKESK. CDR3 DNA: TGTGCCAGCAGCCAAGAGCAGCGCCTCTCCTACAATGAGCAGTTCTTC. It yields the protein CASSQEQRLSYNEQFF.

The gene calls are TRBV7-2 and TRBJ1-1; 8 nucleotides line up with TRBD1. The V gene's germline CDR1 is SGHTA and CDR2 FQGNSA. J lost 1 base, V lost 2 bases, and 3 bases had no gene match. The CDR3 has 15 residues. The CDR3 DNA is TGTGCCAGCAGCTTAATTGGACAGGGGAACACTGAAGCTTTCTTT. Protein sequence: CASSLIGQGNTEAFF.

This clone has just a few counts. The CDR3 loop is CAWGDKKGLAGGISYEQYF. Here the CDR3 DNA reads TGTGCCTGGGGCGACAAAAAAGGACTAGCGGGAGGAATTTCCTACGAGCAGTACTTC. The chain employs TRBV30 and TRBJ2-5; 14 bases agree with TRBD2. Gene TRBJ2-7 matches the end of the DNA better, so the J call may be wrong. The CDR3 runs 19 residues. CDR1 and CDR2 (germline): GTSNPN, SVGIG (reference sequence).

V usage is TRBV4-1 and J usage is TRBJ2-1; the D gene is possibly TRBD1 (6 bases). Germline CDR1 and CDR2: MGHRA and YSYEKL. With 0 bases removed from V and 9 bases from J, the gap between germline ends came to 18 bases. This CDR3 is 16 amino acids long. The CDR3 protein is CASSQERGSRGSEQFF. The CDR3 DNA reads as TGCGCCAGCAGCCAAGAAAGGGGGTCCAGGGGCAGTGAGCAGTTCTTC.

This rearrangement joins TRBV29-1 to TRBJ2-5, with D uncertain. Between the trimmed V and J ends, which lost 3 bases and 0 bases, there was a span of 8 bases. This CDR3 has 13 residues. Germline CDR1 is SQVTM and CDR2 is ANQGSEA. CDR3 sequence: CSVELRDQETQYF. DNA of the CDR3: TGCAGCGTTGAGTTAAGGGACCAAGAGACCCAGTACTTC.

The chain's CDR3 is CASSNPTGGNSPLHF. CDR3 nucleotide sequence: TGTGCCAGTAGTAACCCGACAGGGGGCAATTCACCCCTCCACTTT. The chain couples TRBV19 to TRBJ1-6, with 10 bases matching TRBD1. CDR1 LNHDA and CDR2 SQIVND come from the germline V gene (reference sequence). Losses at the gene ends were 4 bases for V and 7 bases for J; bases not matched to a gene: 4. The CDR3 covers 15 residues.

This chain joins TRBV30 and TRBJ2-5, with 12 nucleotides matching TRBD2. The ends lost 5 bases at V and 5 bases at J; junction bases unmatched: 12. Germline V gene sequence: CDR1 GTSNPN, CDR2 SVGIG (reference sequence). There are 16 residues in the CDR3. The CDR3 sequence is CAWGLSSGRAEETQYF. The CDR3 nucleotides read TGTGCCTGGGGCCTATCTAGCGGGAGGGCCGAGGAGACCCAGTACTTC. Complete variable domain (other parts from reference TRBV30 and TRBJ2-5): SQTIHQWPATLVQPVGSPLSLECTVEGTSNPNLYWYRQAAGRGLQLLFYSVGIGQISSEVPQNLSASRPQDRQFILSSKKLLLSDSGFYLCAWGLSSGRAEETQYFGPGTRLLVL.

V and J are TRBV15 and TRBJ2-7; D could derive from TRBD1 or TRBD2 (5 bases each). Trimming pared 0 bases from V and 3 bases from J, leaving 15 bases between. This CDR3 has 16 residues. The germline V gene encodes CDR1 LNHNV and CDR2 YYDKDF (reference sequence). The DNA for the CDR3 is TGTGCCACCAGCAGAGATCGGGACGCAAGCTACTACGAGCAGTACTTC. This codes for CATSRDRDASYYEQYF.

CDR3 residues: CASSTGTSGNTDTQYF. CDR3 DNA: TGCGCCAGCAGCACGGGGACTAGCGGGAACACAGATACGCAGTATTTT. This chain uses TRBV5-1 with TRBJ2-3; 13 bases match TRBD2. Germline CDR1 SGHRS, CDR2 YFSETQ. J gave up 2 bases and V 4 bases, and 4 bases lay outside the gene matches. The CDR3 is made up of 16 amino acids.

This chain uses TRBV27 with TRBJ2-5; 8 bases align to TRBD2. This CDR3 has 16 amino acids. The V and J ends lost 6 bases and 0 bases, in that order; junction bases with no gene match: 9. Germline lookup yields CDR1 MNHEY and CDR2 SMNVEV (reference sequence). DNA of the CDR3: TGTGCCAGCAGGCGGTTGGGTAGCGGGAACCAAGAGACCCAGTACTTC. Its translation is CASRRLGSGNQETQYF.

V is TRBV28 and J is TRBJ1-1; 7 bases are a match to TRBD1. The trim removed 4 bases at V and 3 bases at J, leaving 8 bases unmatched. CDR1 and CDR2 from the germline V gene are MDHEN and SYDVKM. There are 15 residues in the CDR3. CDR3 DNA: TGTGCCAGCAGTTCCGGGCCAGGGGGATACACTGAAGCTTTCTTT. Amino acids: CASSSGPGGYTEAFF.

The chain has TRBV19 and TRBJ2-2; 8 bases fit TRBD2. This CDR3 region has 14 residues. The germline gives CDR1 LNHDA, CDR2 SQIVND (reference sequence). The V gene end was trimmed by 7 bases and the J gene end by 5 bases; junction bases not matched to a gene: 6. CDR3: CASISGSSTGELFF. The CDR3 coding sequence is TGTGCCAGTATCAGCGGGAGTTCTACCGGGGAGCTGTTTTTT.

The sample holds many counts of this clone. The V call is TRBV27, the J call TRBJ1-1, with 7 bases that match TRBD1. The length of the CDR3 is 15 residues. V trimming: 2 bases; J trimming: 5 bases; junction bases outside the gene matches: 8. Germline V gene lookup returns CDR1 MNHEY and CDR2 SMNVEV (reference sequence). The CDR3, as DNA: TGTGCCAGCAGTTTAGCCGGGACAGACTGGACTGAAGCTTTCTTT. This translates into CASSLAGTDWTEAFF.

The chain couples TRBV5-1 to TRBJ2-1, with 7 bases aligning to TRBD2. CDR1 and CDR2 from the germline V gene are SGHRS and YFSETQ. This CDR3 is 15 amino acids long. The ends lost 2 bases at V and 7 bases at J; junction bases unmatched: 9. The CDR3 sequence is CASSLNAGEGNEQFF. The CDR3 nucleotides read TGCGCCAGCAGCTTAAATGCGGGAGAGGGGAATGAGCAGTTCTTC.

This clone appeared a few times. The V call is TRBV2, the J call TRBJ1-1, with TRBD1 as a possible D gene (5 bases). Germline V lookup: CDR1 SNHLY, CDR2 FYNNEI. The CDR3 is 12 residues long. Between the trimmed V and J ends, which lost 5 bases and 5 bases, there was a span of 9 bases. The CDR3 is CASSQGWTEAFF. The DNA of the CDR3 is TGTGCCAGCAGTCAGGGTTGGACTGAAGCTTTCTTT.

The rearrangement links TRBV5-4 to TRBJ2-1; 8 bases fit TRBD2. Trimming took 0 bases from V and 9 from J; bases not matched to a gene: 14. Germline-derived CDR1 and CDR2 are SGHNT and YYREEE (reference sequence). The CDR3 totals 17 residues. The CDR3: CASSLAGEGLAVPEQFF. CDR3 nucleotide sequence: TGTGCCAGCAGCTTGGCAGGGGAAGGACTAGCCGTCCCTGAGCAGTTCTTC. The full variable domain, rest sourced from reference TRBV5-4 and TRBJ2-1, is ETGVTQSPTHLIKTRGQQVTLRCSSQSGHNTVSWYQQALGQGPQFIFQYYREEENGRGNFPPRFSGLQFPNYSSELNVNALELDDSALYLCASSLAGEGLAVPEQFFGPGTRLTVL.

The chain has TRBV5-4 and TRBJ2-2; 13 bases agree with TRBD2. This CDR3 region has 17 residues. Germline V gives CDR1 SGHNT, CDR2 YYREEE (reference sequence). After removal of 3 bases from V and 5 bases from J, the junction contained 7 bases not matched to a gene. CDR3 nucleotide sequence: TGTGCCAGCAGCTCTAGGACTAGCGGGAGATTAACCGGGGAGCTGTTTTTT. This gives the protein CASSSRTSGRLTGELFF.

The chain has TRBV7-2 and TRBJ1-5; D gene uncertain. V was clipped by 0 bases and J by 3 bases, with 9 bases between them. Germline assignment: CDR1 SGHTA and CDR2 FQGNSA. The CDR3 runs 15 residues. The chain's CDR3 is CASSLAPLPNQPQHF. The CDR3 DNA sequence: TGTGCCAGCAGCTTAGCCCCACTACCCAATCAGCCCCAGCATTTT. Full variable domain (missing parts from reference TRBV7-2 and TRBJ1-5): GAGVSQSPSNKVTEKGKDVELRCDPISGHTALYWYRQSLGQGLEFLIYFQGNSAPDKSGLPSDRFSAERTGGSVSTLTIQRTQQEDSAVYLCASSLAPLPNQPQHFGDGTRLSIL.

The rearrangement links TRBV19 to TRBJ1-4, with no clear D. Germline CDR1 LNHDA, CDR2 SQIVND (reference sequence). CDR3 length: 15 amino acids. Trimming shortened V by 3 bases and J by 2 bases, and 10 bases separated the two germline ends. CDR3 loop: CASSISRTTNEKLFF. The CDR3 DNA is TGTGCCAGTAGTATTAGCAGGACTACTAATGAAAAACTGTTTTTT.

Comment on this clone: In the same sample, other DNA sequences code for this CDR3. J is TRBJ2-3 and V is TRBV29-1; 7 nucleotides agree with TRBD1. In germline, CDR1 is SQVTM, CDR2 ANQGSEA. V gave up 8 bases and J gave up 1 base; unmatched junction bases: 6. This CDR3 contains 13 residues. The DNA of the CDR3 is TGCAGCATCCGACAGGGAGGCACAGATACGCAGTATTTT. As protein: CSIRQGGTDTQYF.

This clone has only a few counts. V usage is TRBV7-9 and J usage is TRBJ2-7; D might be TRBD2 (5 bases). V shed 1 base and J shed 6 bases, with 10 bases lying between them. In germline, CDR1 is SEHNR, CDR2 FQNEAQ (reference sequence). The CDR3 has 13 residues. The CDR3 loop reads CASSLVASPEQYF. CDR3 in DNA: TGTGCCAGCAGCTTAGTTGCTAGCCCCGAGCAGTACTTC.

The CDR3 nucleotides are TGTGCCAGCAGTAAGGGCGGGAATATCAATGAGCAGTTCTTC. Translated: CASSKGGNINEQFF. This chain joins TRBV5-4 and TRBJ2-1; weak D call: TRBD2 (6 bases). Trimming shortened V by 5 bases and J by 6 bases, and 15 bases separated the two germline ends. From germline, CDR1 is SGHNT and CDR2 YYREEE (reference sequence). This CDR3 has 14 amino acids.

The gene calls are TRBV5-1 and TRBJ1-1; 7 positions agree with TRBD1. Germline CDR1 and CDR2: SGHRS and YFSETQ. Trimming at V came to 3 bases and at J to 1 base, leaving 9 bases not matched to a gene. This CDR3 spans 16 amino acids. CDR3 DNA: TGCGCCAGCAGCTCGGGACAGTATGGATCGAACACTGAAGCTTTCTTT. It is translated as CASSSGQYGSNTEAFF.

V usage is TRBV6-1 and J usage is TRBJ1-2, with D unclear. The germline gives CDR1 MNHNS, CDR2 SASEGT. The CDR3 is 15 amino acids. The V and J ends lost 6 bases and 0 bases respectively, with 14 bases between them. The CDR3 loop is CASSSYPTSNYGYTF. The CDR3 nucleotides read TGTGCCAGCAGCAGCTATCCGACATCTAACTATGGCTACACCTTC.

In its sample, this clone was seen once. The chain couples TRBV5-1 to TRBJ2-1; TRBD2 matches at 12 bases. This CDR3 has 17 residues. The V segment lost 4 bases and the J segment 1 base; nucleotides outside the gene matches: 6. CDR1 and CDR2 (germline): SGHRS, YFSETQ. The CDR3 spells CASSLTSGRRSYNEQFF. For the CDR3, the DNA is TGCGCCAGCAGCCTAACTAGCGGGAGGAGGTCCTACAATGAGCAGTTCTTC. The full variable domain, its missing parts supplied by reference TRBV5-1 and TRBJ2-1, is KAGVTQTPRYLIKTRGQQVTLSCSPISGHRSVSWYQQTPGQGLQFLFEYFSETQRNKGNFPGRFSGRQFSNSRSEMNVSTLELGDSALYLCASSLTSGRRSYNEQFFGPGTRLTVL.

The genes are TRBV5-6 and TRBJ1-1; D remains unclear. Germline CDR1 reads SGHDT; CDR2 reads YYEEEE. The CDR3 runs to 13 residues. V was clipped by 0 bases and J by 6 bases, with 9 bases between them. The CDR3: CASSLVTVSEAFF. The CDR3 bases are TGTGCCAGCAGCTTGGTGACGGTCTCTGAAGCTTTCTTT.

A few counts support this clone. Different DNA sequences within this sample yield the same CDR3. The chain employs TRBV2 and TRBJ2-7; D call uncertain. Looked up from germline, CDR1 is SNHLY and CDR2 is FYNNEI. This CDR3 region has 12 residues. Trimming removed 3 bases from V and 1 base from J, with 4 bases in between. CDR3 DNA sequence: TGTGCCAGCAGTGACAGGTCCTACGAGCAGTACTTC. This codes for CASSDRSYEQYF.